The source of this T cell receptor beta chain is a study of control samples from healthy donors and cancer patients (dated by TCRdb to about 2020). As for this clone: It lacks a known antigen. Within one base of it there is no much larger clone, and no base qualities were kept.

Library creation used the immunoSEQ multiplex PCR assay. Held by TCRdb, this immuneACCESS table contains in-frame sequences only and omits some clones. Under half of the omission traces to an unresolved V gene where checked; the cause of the rest is unknown. The sample table records 150,000 to 200,000 clones; around 92% of these occur just once. The ten largest clones add up to 1.5% of the sample. In the germline V gene, CDR1 corresponds to MNHEY and CDR2 to SVGAGI. The CDR3, from cysteine to phenylalanine, totals 13 residues. Only the CDR3 DNA is retained, 39 bases long and in frame from the first base. V is cut by 2 bases and J by 5 bases, and the space between the germline ends is 10 bases.

The TCR sequence derives from a woman aged 25 to 39 in good health. Sequencing was carried out using blood. The chain joins TRBV6-5 to TRBJ2-7; the D gene is perhaps TRBD1, on 5 matching bases. The bases are TGTGCCAGCAGTTACGCAGGGTCCAACGAGCAGTACTTC. Its coded protein is CASSYAGSNEQYF.